One sample yielded the 25 T cell receptor beta chains listed below, sequenced in a study of circulating CD8 cells and anti-PD-1 response in melanoma. From live CD3+CD8+TCRalphabeta+ cells, four PD-1 and/or TIGIT subsets were sorted. The QIAseq Immune Repertoire TCR panel built the libraries from about 16 ng of total RNA. TCRdb reanalysed the reads using MiXCR and keeps one entry per CDR3 protein. This table holds 750 to 900 distinct CDR3 sequences, around 5.8% found once. This specimen consisted of CD8+ T cells from PBMCs, obtained at baseline or after one month of anti-PD-1 therapy (not recorded which). The origin of the receptors is a human donor with melanoma.

This clonotype is medium-sized in the sample. V gene TRBV20-1 combines with J gene TRBJ2-7, with TRBD1 identical over 9 bases. The CDR3 contains 16 residues. V was pared by 2 bases and J by 3 bases, with 11 bases of the junction left unmatched. Germline loops: CDR1 DFQATT, CDR2 SNEGSKA (reference sequence). The CDR3 region has the DNA TGCAGTGCTAGACCAGTACAGGGGGCAGTAATCTACGAGCAGTACTTC. The encoded protein is CSARPVQGAVIYEQYF.

By its share, this clonotype is large. J is TRBJ2-1 and V is TRBV29-1; D call uncertain. The V end lost 4 bases, the J end lost 3 bases, and 10 bases lay between the germline ends. CDR1 and CDR2 from the germline V gene are SQVTM and ANQGSEA. The CDR3 length is 13 residues. CDR3 region: CSVVSHNYNEQFF. In DNA, the CDR3 is TGCAGCGTTGTCAGCCACAACTACAATGAGCAGTTCTTC.

This clonotype qualifies as medium-sized. The CDR3 does not close with the conserved phenylalanine or tryptophan, likely indicating a read error. The chain has TRBV19 and TRBJ2-1, with 13 bases identical to TRBD2. The CDR3 spans 16 residues. Germline loops: CDR1 LNHDA, CDR2 SQIVND (reference sequence). Trimming at V came to 5 bases and at J to 6 bases, leaving 7 bases not matched to a gene. CDR3 nucleotide sequence: TGTGCCAGTAGTTGGGGACTAGCGGGGCCCTTCAATGAGCAGTTCTCC. Protein sequence: CASSWGLAGPFNEQFS.

This clonotype is labeled medium-sized. The genes are TRBV19 and TRBJ1-1, with unresolved D. The V end lost 10 bases, the J end lost 3 bases, and 12 bases lay between the germline ends. Germline lookup yields CDR1 LNHDA and CDR2 SQIVND (reference sequence). The CDR3 covers 12 residues. CDR3 in amino acids: CATLASHTEAFF. The CDR3 coding sequence is TGTGCCACCCTGGCCAGTCACACTGAAGCTTTCTTT. Full variable domain (outside the CDR3, taken from reference TRBV19 and TRBJ1-1): DGGITQSPKYLFRKEGQNVTLSCEQNLNHDAMYWYRQDPGQGLRLIYYSQIVNDFQKGDIAEGYSVSREKKESFPLTVTSAQKNPTAFYLCATLASHTEAFFGQGTRLTVV.

This clonotype ranks as medium-sized. This chain uses TRBV28 with TRBJ1-3; D remains ambiguous. The CDR3 consists of 13 residues. V lost 3 bases and J lost 3, with 6 bases in between. The germline gives CDR1 MDHEN, CDR2 SYDVKM. The CDR3 sequence: CASSFGDGNTIYF. The CDR3 region has the DNA TGTGCCAGCAGTTTCGGGGATGGAAACACCATATATTTT. Complete variable domain (other parts from reference TRBV28 and TRBJ1-3): DVKVTQSSRYLVKRTGEKVFLECVQDMDHENMFWYRQDPGLGLRLIYFSYDVKMKEKGDIPEGYSVSREKKERFSLILESASTNQTSMYLCASSFGDGNTIYFGEGSWLTVV.

This clonotype ranks as large. A junction boundary mismatches the germline segment, possibly from a read error. The rearrangement links TRBV4-2 to TRBJ1-1; D not certain. The V gene's germline CDR1 is LGHNA and CDR2 YNFKEQ. The CDR3 covers 12 residues. CDR3: CASSQGSPALIF. The CDR3 DNA follows: TGTGCCAGCAGCCAAGGATCCCCGGCATTGATCTTT.

This clonotype is labeled large (0.1 to 1%). This chain connects TRBV27 to TRBJ1-2, with D uncertain. The CDR3 runs to 13 residues. CDR1 is MNHEY, CDR2 SMNVEV, per germline (reference sequence). Trimming left V 0 bases short and J 4 bases short, with 6 bases between. In DNA, the CDR3 is TGTGCCAGCAGTTTATCCGGACGCTATGGCTACACCTTC. This gives the protein CASSLSGRYGYTF.

This clonotype is medium-sized (0.01 to 0.1%). The chain couples TRBV20-1 to TRBJ2-6; no clear D. Germline values: CDR1 DFQATT, CDR2 SNEGSKA (reference sequence). Trimming pared 3 bases from V and 3 bases from J, leaving 9 bases between. There are 14 residues in the CDR3. The chain's CDR3 is CSASRFGGANVLTF. Here the CDR3 DNA reads TGCAGTGCTAGCCGGTTTGGTGGGGCCAACGTCCTGACTTTC.

A remark on this clonotype: The junction does not match germline at one end; this may be a read error. The chain couples TRBV24-1 to TRBJ2-2; possibly TRBD2 for D (6 bases). The CDR3 consists of 13 residues. CDR1 and CDR2 (germline): KGHDR, SFDVKD. CDR3 protein: CATSDLRTGGLFF. The CDR3 region has the DNA TGTGCCACCAGTGATTTAAGAACCGGGGGGCTGTTTTTT.

The V gene is TRBV19, the J gene TRBJ1-5, with 12 bases aligning to TRBD1. The V gene's germline CDR1 is LNHDA and CDR2 SQIVND (reference sequence). The J segment lost 7 bases and the V segment lost 9 bases, leaving 7 bases of the junction unmatched. The CDR3 length is 14 residues. The CDR3, as DNA: TGTGCCAGCAACCGGGACAGGGGGCCGCAGCCCCAGCATTTT. Translating gives CASNRDRGPQPQHF.

The V and J genes are TRBV5-4 and TRBJ2-7, with D uncertain. Germline V lookup: CDR1 SGHNT, CDR2 YYREEE (reference sequence). The CDR3 covers 13 residues. V lost 2 bases, J lost 0 bases, and 6 bases lay in between. CDR3 amino acids: CASSFTNSYEQYF. CDR3 in DNA: TGTGCCAGCAGCTTTACTAACTCCTACGAGCAGTACTTC.

Within the sample, this clonotype is large. The chain uses TRBV7-9 and TRBJ1-2, with a possible D match to TRBD1 (6 bases). Germline values: CDR1 SEHNR, CDR2 FQNEAQ (reference sequence). The ends were cut back, 8 bases at V and 2 bases at J, with 12 bases in the middle. The CDR3 has 13 amino acids. The CDR3 here is CASRGARNYGYTF. CDR3 nucleotides: TGTGCCAGCCGGGGGGCTCGGAACTATGGCTACACCTTC. The whole variable domain, filled in from reference TRBV7-9 and TRBJ1-2, reads DTGVSQNPRHKITKRGQNVTFRCDPISEHNRLYWYRQTLGQGPEFLTYFQNEAQLEKSRLLSDRFSAERPKGSFSTLEIQRTEQGDSAMYLCASRGARNYGYTFGSGTRLTVV.

In its sample, this clonotype is large (0.1 to 1%). The chain employs TRBV27 and TRBJ2-7, with TRBD1 matching 9 bases. Germline assignment: CDR1 MNHEY and CDR2 SMNVEV (reference sequence). The trim removed 7 bases at V and 2 bases at J, leaving 3 bases unmatched. The CDR3 totals 13 residues. CDR3 nucleotides: TGTGCCAGCAACCGACAGGGGGCCTACGAGCAGTACTTC. Its translation is CASNRQGAYEQYF.

In its sample, this clonotype is medium-sized. The V and J genes are TRBV15 and TRBJ1-2; tentatively, D is TRBD1 (6 bases). The CDR3 is made up of 17 amino acids. V shed 3 bases and J shed 6 bases, with 23 bases lying between them. CDR1 is LNHNV, CDR2 YYDKDF, per germline (reference sequence). The CDR3 DNA is TGTGCCACCAGCAGTTTGGGCCAGAGAGGGCAGGGGAATGGCTACACCTTC. Amino acids: CATSSLGQRGQGNGYTF. The full variable domain, rest sourced from reference TRBV15 and TRBJ1-2, is DAMVIQNPRYQVTQFGKPVTLSCSQTLNHNVMYWYQQKSSQAPKLLFHYYDKDFNNEADTPDNFQSRRPNTSFCFLDIRSPGLGDTAMYLCATSSLGQRGQGNGYTFGSGTRLTVV.

This clonotype is medium-sized in the sample. The genes are TRBV19 and TRBJ2-2; D is ambiguous. V dropped 2 bases and J dropped 4 bases, with 11 bases sitting between them. The CDR3 spans 15 residues. Germline V gene sequence: CDR1 LNHDA, CDR2 SQIVND (reference sequence). CDR3: CASSIMGLGTGELFF. CDR3 nucleotide sequence: TGTGCCAGTAGTATAATGGGTCTGGGCACCGGGGAGCTGTTTTTT.

The chain couples TRBV24-1 to TRBJ2-1, with a weak D call TRBD2 (6 bases). The CDR3 contains 13 residues. Germline-derived CDR1 and CDR2 are KGHDR and SFDVKD. With 0 bases removed from V and 9 bases from J, the gap between germline ends came to 8 bases. The CDR3 region is CATSDLRGGEQFF. The CDR3, as DNA: TGTGCCACCAGTGATTTGCGGGGAGGTGAGCAGTTCTTC.

This clonotype is large in the sample. This sequence joins TRBV20-1 and TRBJ2-7; 16 nucleotides agree with TRBD2. The V segment lost 5 bases and the J segment 10 bases; nucleotides outside the gene matches: 11. This CDR3 region has 15 residues. Germline V lookup: CDR1 DFQATT, CDR2 SNEGSKA (reference sequence). The CDR3 spells CSASLPGLAGGHQYF. The CDR3 DNA reads as TGCAGTGCTTCTCTTCCGGGACTAGCGGGAGGGCATCAGTACTTC.

The DNA for the CDR3 is TGTGCCAGTAGTTTCCGACTAGCGGGGCCCCAAGAGACCCAGTACTTC. It translates to CASSFRLAGPQETQYF. V usage is TRBV19 and J usage is TRBJ2-5, with 11 bases identical to TRBD2. Germline V gene sequence: CDR1 LNHDA, CDR2 SQIVND (reference sequence). The CDR3 extends over 16 amino acids. With 5 bases clipped from V and 1 base from J, the junction kept 6 bases outside the gene matches.

Sample share makes this clonotype large. This chain connects TRBV6-2 or TRBV6-3 to TRBJ2-1; TRBD2 matches 7 bases. The CDR3 covers 17 residues. Germline V lookup: CDR1 MNHEY, CDR2 SVGEGT. V was clipped by 0 bases and J by 2 bases; unmatched bases: 7. In nucleotides, the CDR3 is TGTGCCAGCAGTTACTCGATCGGGACTACTACCTACAATGAGCAGTTCTTC. It is translated as CASSYSIGTTTYNEQFF.

This clonotype was observed a handful of times. This chain links TRBV19 with TRBJ2-7; D gene uncertain. The CDR3 spans 14 residues. The germline V and J ends were trimmed by 3 bases and 7 bases, with 16 bases remaining between them. Germline lookup yields CDR1 LNHDA and CDR2 SQIVND (reference sequence). The CDR3 region is CASSMVGTGVEQYF. CDR3 DNA sequence: TGTGCCAGTAGTATGGTGGGAACGGGCGTGGAGCAGTACTTC.

By share, this clonotype counts as large. V is TRBV24-1 and J is TRBJ2-2, with D unclear. Germline V gene data show CDR1 as KGHDR and CDR2 as SFDVKD. Trimming shortened V by 1 base and J by 0 bases, and 8 bases separated the two germline ends. This CDR3 contains 16 residues. In DNA, the CDR3 is TGTGCCACCAGTGATTTAAGGTCTTCGAACACCGGGGAGCTGTTTTTT. It encodes CATSDLRSSNTGELFF.

By sample share, this clonotype is medium-sized. The rearrangement uses TRBV4-2 and TRBJ2-7; D is perhaps TRBD1 (5 bases). The CDR3 length is 13 residues. The germline V gene encodes CDR1 LGHNA and CDR2 YNFKEQ. V lost 0 bases and J lost 7, with 10 bases in between. CDR3: CASSQEGALEQYF. The CDR3 nucleotides are TGTGCCAGCAGCCAAGAAGGGGCCTTGGAGCAGTACTTC.

This clonotype is labeled as medium-sized. The rearrangement links TRBV15 to TRBJ2-2, with TRBD2 identical over 7 bases. The CDR3 length is 17 residues. Germline-derived CDR1 and CDR2 are LNHNV and YYDKDF (reference sequence). Trimming at V came to 5 bases and at J to 6 bases, leaving 15 bases not matched to a gene. CDR3 in amino acids: CATSSPGVGGPSGELFF. For the CDR3, the DNA is TGTGCCACCAGCTCCCCCGGGGTGGGAGGGCCATCCGGGGAGCTGTTTTTT.

In its sample, this clonotype ranks as medium-sized (0.01 to 0.1%). The chain employs TRBV11-2 and TRBJ2-7; D unresolved. Trimming left V 4 bases short and J 3 bases short, with 7 bases between. Looked up from germline, CDR1 is SGHAT and CDR2 is FQNNGV. The CDR3 runs to 12 residues. CDR3: CASSWGNYEQYF. CDR3 nucleotides: TGTGCCAGCAGCTGGGGAAACTACGAGCAGTACTTC.

This clonotype was seen a handful of times. A much larger clone sits a single nucleotide away, making a read error possible. V and J are TRBV28 and TRBJ2-1, with a tentative D call TRBD2 (6 bases). This CDR3 is built from 17 residues. Germline assignment: CDR1 MDHEN and CDR2 SYDVKM. Trimming took 2 bases from V and 2 from J, leaving 16 bases between them. CDR3 protein: CASSLGGTGPTYNEQFF. CDR3 in DNA: TGTGCCAGCAGTTTAGGAGGGACGGGACCGACCTACAATGAGCAGTTCTTC. Complete variable domain (other parts from reference TRBV28 and TRBJ2-1): DVKVTQSSRYLVKRTGEKVFLECVQDMDHENMFWYRQDPGLGLRLIYFSYDVKMKEKGDIPEGYSVSREKKERFSLILESASTNQTSMYLCASSLGGTGPTYNEQFFGPGTRLTVL.